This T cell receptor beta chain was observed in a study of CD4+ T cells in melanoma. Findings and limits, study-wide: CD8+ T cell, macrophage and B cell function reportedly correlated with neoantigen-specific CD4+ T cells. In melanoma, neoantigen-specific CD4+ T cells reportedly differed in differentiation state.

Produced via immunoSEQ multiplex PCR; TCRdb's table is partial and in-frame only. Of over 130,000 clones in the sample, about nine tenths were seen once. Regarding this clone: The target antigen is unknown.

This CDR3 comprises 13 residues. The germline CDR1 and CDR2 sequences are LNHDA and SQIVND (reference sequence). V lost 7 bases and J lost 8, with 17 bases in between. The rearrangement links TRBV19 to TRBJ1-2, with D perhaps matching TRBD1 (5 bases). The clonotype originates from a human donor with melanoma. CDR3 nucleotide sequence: TGTGCCAGTACTATGGGACGGACGTCGGGCTACACCTTC. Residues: CASTMGRTSGYTF.